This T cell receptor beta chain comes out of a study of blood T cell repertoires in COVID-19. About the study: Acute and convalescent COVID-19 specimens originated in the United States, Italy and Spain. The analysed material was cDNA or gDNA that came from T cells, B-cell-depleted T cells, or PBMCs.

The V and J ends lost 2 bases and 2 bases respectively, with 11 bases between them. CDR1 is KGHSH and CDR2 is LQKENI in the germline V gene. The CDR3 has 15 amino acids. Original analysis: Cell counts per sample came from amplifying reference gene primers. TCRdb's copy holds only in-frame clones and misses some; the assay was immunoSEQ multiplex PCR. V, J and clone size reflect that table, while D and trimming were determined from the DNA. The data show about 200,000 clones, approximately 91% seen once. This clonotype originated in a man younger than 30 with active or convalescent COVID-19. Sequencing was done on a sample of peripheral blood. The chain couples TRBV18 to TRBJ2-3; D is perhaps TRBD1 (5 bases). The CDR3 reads CASSPGASDTDTQYF. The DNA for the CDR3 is TGTGCCAGCTCACCAGGGGCTAGTGACACAGATACGCAGTATTTT.